The 27 T cell receptor beta chains given below trace back to one sample, sequenced in a study of long-term antiretroviral therapy in people with HIV (dated 2022 in TCRdb). The immunoSEQ hsTCRB v3.0 assay was used at survey level resolution to sequence the TRB variable region. TCRdb's version of the immuneACCESS table is confined to in-frame rearrangements and falls short of the full clone set. An unresolved V gene accounts for under half of the shortfall where checked; the remainder is of unknown origin. Present in this sample are more than 11,000 clones, 70% to 80% of which were seen just once. The ten largest clones take up about 19% of the sample. Here the sequenced sample was unsorted PBMCs, taken 1.3 years before starting antiretroviral therapy. These receptors originate from a middle-aged man with HIV.

CDR3 in amino acids: CASSLERGYGYTF. The CDR3 coding sequence is TGTGCCAGCAGCTTAGAGCGGGGCTATGGCTACACCTTC. This chain joins TRBV7-2 and TRBJ1-2; D remains unclear. Germline-derived CDR1 and CDR2 are SGHTA and FQGNSA. CDR3 size: 13 residues. Trimming shortened V by 1 base and J by 4 bases, and 7 bases separated the two germline ends.

This clone was picked up a small number of times. The chain is built from TRBV6-5 and TRBJ1-1, with 9 nucleotides matching TRBD1. Germline V CDR1 and CDR2: MNHEY, SVGAGI. With 7 bases clipped from V and 5 bases from J, the junction kept 11 bases outside the gene matches. The CDR3 has 15 amino acids. For the CDR3, the DNA is TGTGCCAGCACTACAGGGGGCGCTCGGTTTACTGAAGCTTTCTTT. This sequence encodes CASTTGGARFTEAFF.

The chain joins TRBV5-1 to TRBJ2-5, with D possibly TRBD1 on 8 matching bases. Germline V gene sequence: CDR1 SGHRS, CDR2 YFSETQ. This CDR3 contains 15 residues. The V end was cut by 4 bases, the J end by 8 bases, with 21 bases between. Written as DNA, the CDR3 is TGCGCCAGCAGCACCGGGACAGGTGGGGGGGAAACCCAGTACTTC. As protein: CASSTGTGGGETQYF.

The V gene is TRBV5-6, the J gene TRBJ2-2, with 9 nucleotides matching TRBD1. There are 16 residues in the CDR3. With 2 bases clipped from V and 1 base from J, the junction kept 3 bases outside the gene matches. Per the germline V gene, CDR1 is SGHDT and CDR2 is YYEEEE. CDR3 residues: CASSFTGGKNTGELFF. The CDR3 DNA reads TGTGCCAGCAGCTTTACAGGGGGCAAGAACACCGGGGAGCTGTTTTTT.

This clone was counted a few times. The V call is TRBV6-1, the J call TRBJ1-2; TRBD1 matches 10 bases. This CDR3 comprises 15 residues. V shed 1 base, J shed 5 bases, and the junction held 4 bases outside the gene matches. CDR1 MNHNS and CDR2 SASEGT come from the germline V gene. CDR3 in DNA: TGTGCCAGCAGTGAAGGACAGGGGGCAAAGTATGGCTACACCTTC. Amino acids: CASSEGQGAKYGYTF.

The genes are TRBV9 and TRBJ2-1, with 12 nucleotides matching TRBD2. Germline lookup yields CDR1 SGDLS and CDR2 YYNGEE. This CDR3 has 15 amino acids. Trimming at V came to 8 bases and at J to 6 bases, leaving 9 bases not matched to a gene. In DNA form, the CDR3 reads TGTGCCAGTAGCTTAGGACTAGCGGGGTCCAATGAGCAGTTCTTC. Its protein is CASSLGLAGSNEQFF.

This clone was seen just once. V gene TRBV9 combines with J gene TRBJ1-4, with TRBD1 as a possible D gene (6 bases). The CDR3 has 13 amino acids. The V gene's germline CDR1 is SGDLS and CDR2 YYNGEE. V was shortened by 4 bases and J by 7 bases, with 11 bases between the two germline ends. For the CDR3, the DNA is TGTGCCAGCAGCCAGGGGTCGGGTGAAAAACTGTTTTTT. This encodes CASSQGSGEKLFF.

The V gene is TRBV11-2, the J gene TRBJ2-7, with D uncertain. Germline V gene lookup returns CDR1 SGHAT and CDR2 FQNNGV. The germline V and J ends were trimmed by 0 bases and 2 bases, with 5 bases remaining between them. This CDR3 is 13 amino acids long. This chain's CDR3 is CASSLDRAYEQYF. The DNA of the CDR3 is TGTGCCAGCAGCTTAGATCGGGCCTACGAGCAGTACTTC.

This clone occurred once. The chain employs TRBV2 and TRBJ2-7, with TRBD1 matching 8 bases. The CDR3 is 16 residues long. V shed 5 bases and J 7 bases; nucleotides not matched to a gene: 16. Germline V gives CDR1 SNHLY, CDR2 FYNNEI. The CDR3, as DNA: TGTGCCAGCAGTCCGGGCTCTTGGACAGGGAGTGTGGAGCAGTACTTC. Its translation is CASSPGSWTGSVEQYF. Full variable domain (rest looked up from reference TRBV2 and TRBJ2-7): EPEVTQTPSHQVTQMGQEVILRCVPISNHLYFYWYRQILGQKVEFLVSFYNNEISEKSEIFDDQFSVERPDGSNFTLKIRSTKLEDSAMYFCASSPGSWTGSVEQYFGPGTRLTVT.

This clone was detected only a few times. V and J are TRBV30 and TRBJ2-6; D remains ambiguous. The germline CDR1 and CDR2 sequences are GTSNPN and SVGIG (reference sequence). Trimming pared 8 bases from V and 1 base from J, leaving 6 bases between. CDR3 length: 12 amino acids. CDR3: CARLSGANVLTF. The CDR3 DNA reads as TGTGCCCGACTGTCTGGGGCCAACGTCCTGACTTTC.

The chain links TRBV15 to TRBJ2-3; D unclear. Between the trimmed V and J ends, which lost 1 base and 0 bases, there was a span of 8 bases. The CDR3 has 15 residues. Germline V gene data show CDR1 as LNHNV and CDR2 as YYDKDF (reference sequence). CDR3: CATSRVYLSTDTQYF. CDR3 nucleotides: TGTGCCACCAGCAGAGTCTACCTTAGCACAGATACGCAGTATTTT.

This clone is a singleton in its sample. The rearrangement links TRBV18 to TRBJ1-1, with 7 bases lining up with TRBD1. V trimming: 5 bases; J trimming: 5 bases; junction bases outside the gene matches: 14. The germline V gene has CDR1 KGHSH and CDR2 LQKENI. The CDR3 runs 16 residues. The CDR3 nucleotides read TGTGCCAGCTCAGCAATTACAGGGGACGGGGGAACTGAAGCTTTCTTT. Encoded protein: CASSAITGDGGTEAFF.

CDR3 DNA: TGTGCCAGCAGTTTAAAGGGTAGCACTGAAGCTTTCTTT. Its protein product is CASSLKGSTEAFF. This chain joins TRBV27 and TRBJ1-1; D is undetermined. The V gene's germline CDR1 is MNHEY and CDR2 SMNVEV (reference sequence). The V gene lost 2 bases and the J gene lost 4 bases, with 8 bases spanning the gap. There are 13 residues in the CDR3.

This clone was observed a few times. The chain combines TRBV7-9 with TRBJ1-3; TRBD1 matches at 8 bases. CDR3 size: 16 residues. Germline-derived CDR1 and CDR2 are SEHNR and FQNEAQ (reference sequence). The V segment lost 5 bases and the J segment 1 base; nucleotides outside the gene matches: 7. The CDR3 sequence: CASSADRGISGNTIYF. The CDR3 DNA reads TGTGCCAGCAGCGCAGACAGGGGAATTTCTGGAAACACCATATATTTT.

V and J are TRBV2 and TRBJ1-1; possible D gene TRBD1, 5 bases. Per the germline V gene, CDR1 is SNHLY and CDR2 is FYNNEI. CDR3 length equals 14 residues. V lost 4 bases, J lost 5 bases, and 14 bases lay in between. Here the CDR3 DNA reads TGTGCCAGCAGTGGGGCCTCCGGGGGAACTGAAGCTTTCTTT. Protein product: CASSGASGGTEAFF.

This clone was observed a few times. This chain connects TRBV15 to TRBJ1-1; 7 bases line up with TRBD1. There are 13 residues in the CDR3. CDR1 is LNHNV and CDR2 is YYDKDF in the germline V gene (reference sequence). V was clipped by 8 bases and J by 4 bases; unmatched bases: 7. In DNA form, the CDR3 reads TGTGCCACCGGGTCAGGGGGGGCCACTGAAGCTTTCTTT. Translation gives CATGSGGATEAFF.

The chain couples TRBV9 to TRBJ1-3; D unclear. The CDR3 covers 12 residues. Germline CDR1 and CDR2: SGDLS and YYNGEE. Between the trimmed V and J ends, which lost 0 bases and 9 bases, there was a span of 7 bases. DNA for the CDR3: TGTGCCAGCAGCGTAGTACCGGGCACCATATATTTT. Translating gives CASSVVPGTIYF.

This chain connects TRBV5-1 to TRBJ2-2; TRBD2 might be the D (6 bases). Deletions cut 3 bases from V and 0 bases from J, with 12 bases between. The CDR3 is 16 amino acids. Germline CDR1 reads SGHRS; CDR2 reads YFSETQ. The CDR3 DNA follows: TGCGCCAGCAGCTCAACCGGGACTTCGAACACCGGGGAGCTGTTTTTT. This gives the protein CASSSTGTSNTGELFF.

This clone appeared a single time. The rearrangement links TRBV11-2 to TRBJ1-2; 12 nucleotides agree with TRBD1. The CDR3 covers 18 residues. Germline loops: CDR1 SGHAT, CDR2 FQNNGV. Trimming at V came to 3 bases and at J to 8 bases, leaving 16 bases not matched to a gene. The CDR3 bases are TGTGCCAGCAGCTTCGGCAGGGGGACAGGGGGCCCGGCGGAAGGCTACACCTTC. This gives the protein CASSFGRGTGGPAEGYTF.

The chain joins TRBV19 to TRBJ1-2; D uncertain. V gave up 1 base and J gave up 5 bases, with 14 bases separating them. Germline loops: CDR1 LNHDA, CDR2 SQIVND (reference sequence). This CDR3 contains 15 residues. CDR3 sequence: CASSIGVQKSYGYTF. In nucleotides, the CDR3 is TGTGCCAGTAGTATAGGGGTCCAGAAATCTTATGGCTACACCTTC.

The CDR3 bases are TGTGCCAGCAGCCCCGACACGGTTTATGGCTACACCTTC. The encoded protein is CASSPDTVYGYTF. The V call is TRBV7-9, the J call TRBJ1-2; no clear D. Germline assignment: CDR1 SEHNR and CDR2 FQNEAQ (reference sequence). Trimming shortened V by 5 bases and J by 5 bases, and 12 bases separated the two germline ends. CDR3 length: 13 residues.

This chain uses TRBV7-8 with TRBJ1-2, with D possibly TRBD1 on 5 matching bases. Trimming took off 1 base at V and 7 bases at J, with 16 bases between the two ends. CDR1 SGHVS and CDR2 FQNEAQ come from the germline V gene. CDR3 size: 15 residues. The CDR3 DNA is TGTGCCAGCAGCTTAGTCCCCCCAGGGTTTGGTGGCTACACCTTC. It is translated as CASSLVPPGFGGYTF.

The J gene is TRBJ2-3, the V gene TRBV5-1, with 8 bases aligning to TRBD1. There are 17 residues in the CDR3. Losses at the gene ends were 1 base for V and 0 bases for J; bases not matched to a gene: 7. Germline V CDR1 and CDR2: SGHRS, YFSETQ. The CDR3 nucleotides are TGCGCCAGCAGCTTGTTCGGGACAGGTTTTAGCACAGATACGCAGTATTTT. As protein: CASSLFGTGFSTDTQYF.

This chain uses TRBV5-1 with TRBJ2-6; D is perhaps TRBD2 (5 bases). Germline V gene sequence: CDR1 SGHRS, CDR2 YFSETQ. The CDR3 extends over 16 amino acids. V was clipped by 5 bases and J by 1 base, with 13 bases between them. The chain's CDR3 is CASRQDGGSGANVLTF. CDR3 DNA: TGCGCCAGCAGGCAGGACGGAGGATCTGGGGCCAACGTCCTGACTTTC.

This clone was seen just once. The chain recombines TRBV11-2 with TRBJ1-4; possible D gene TRBD1, 5 bases. The CDR3 spans 14 residues. The ends were cut back, 1 base at V and 7 bases at J, with 10 bases in the middle. CDR1 is SGHAT, CDR2 FQNNGV, per germline. In DNA form, the CDR3 reads TGTGCCAGCAGCTTAGGACAGTGGAGTGAAAAACTGTTTTTT. It yields the protein CASSLGQWSEKLFF.

V gene TRBV6-6 combines with J gene TRBJ1-1, with a tentative D call TRBD1 (5 bases). CDR3 length: 14 residues. Germline assignment: CDR1 MNHNY and CDR2 SVGAGI (reference sequence). The ends were cut back, 10 bases at V and 1 base at J, with 16 bases in the middle. In DNA form, the CDR3 reads TGTGCCACCCACCCTGGGACCGGGAACACTGAAGCTTTCTTT. This translates into CATHPGTGNTEAFF.

V gene TRBV19 combines with J gene TRBJ2-2, with 10 bases identical to TRBD2. The V and J ends lost 7 bases and 6 bases, in that order; junction bases with no gene match: 11. This CDR3 has 16 amino acids. Germline loops: CDR1 LNHDA, CDR2 SQIVND (reference sequence). CDR3 bases: TGTGCCAGTAACCCCTCCCTAGCGGGGGCGGCCGGGGAGCTGTTTTTT. Its protein is CASNPSLAGAAGELFF.